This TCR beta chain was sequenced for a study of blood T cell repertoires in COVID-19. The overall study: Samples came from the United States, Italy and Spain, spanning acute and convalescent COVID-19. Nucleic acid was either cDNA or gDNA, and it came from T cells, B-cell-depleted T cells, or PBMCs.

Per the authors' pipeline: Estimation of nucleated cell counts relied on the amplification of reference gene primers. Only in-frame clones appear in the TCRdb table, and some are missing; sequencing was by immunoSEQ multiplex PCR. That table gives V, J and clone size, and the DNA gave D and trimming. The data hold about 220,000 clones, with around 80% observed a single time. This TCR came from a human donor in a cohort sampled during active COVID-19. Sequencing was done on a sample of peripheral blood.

In nucleotides, the CDR3 is TGTGCCATCAGTGGGCAGGGAGGAAACACTGAAGCTTTCTTT. Amino acid sequence: CAISGQGGNTEAFF. This chain connects TRBV10-3 to TRBJ1-1, with a weak D call TRBD1 (5 bases). Germline V gene sequence: CDR1 ENHRY, CDR2 SYGVKD. V was pared by 4 bases and J by 2 bases, with 11 bases between. This CDR3 spans 14 amino acids.